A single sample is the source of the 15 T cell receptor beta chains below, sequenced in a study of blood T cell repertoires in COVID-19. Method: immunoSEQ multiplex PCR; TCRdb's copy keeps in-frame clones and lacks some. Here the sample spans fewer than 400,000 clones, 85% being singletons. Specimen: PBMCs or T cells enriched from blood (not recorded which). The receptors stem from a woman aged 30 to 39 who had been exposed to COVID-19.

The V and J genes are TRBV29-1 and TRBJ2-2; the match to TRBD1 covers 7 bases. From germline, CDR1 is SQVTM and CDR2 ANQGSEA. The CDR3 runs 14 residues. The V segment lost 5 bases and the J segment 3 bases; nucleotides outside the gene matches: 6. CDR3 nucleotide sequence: TGCAGCGTTTCCGAGGGGGCTCACACCGGGGAGCTGTTTTTT. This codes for CSVSEGAHTGELFF.

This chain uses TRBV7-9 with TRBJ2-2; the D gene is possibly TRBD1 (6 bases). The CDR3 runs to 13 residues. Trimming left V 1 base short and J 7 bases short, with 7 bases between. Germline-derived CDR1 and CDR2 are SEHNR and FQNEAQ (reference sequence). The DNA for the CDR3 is TGTGCCAGCAGCTTAGTGGACAGCGGGGAGCTGTTTTTT. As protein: CASSLVDSGELFF. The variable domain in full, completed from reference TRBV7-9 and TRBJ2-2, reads DTGVSQNPRHKITKRGQNVTFRCDPISEHNRLYWYRQTLGQGPEFLTYFQNEAQLEKSRLLSDRFSAERPKGSFSTLEIQRTEQGDSAMYLCASSLVDSGELFFGEGSRLTVL.

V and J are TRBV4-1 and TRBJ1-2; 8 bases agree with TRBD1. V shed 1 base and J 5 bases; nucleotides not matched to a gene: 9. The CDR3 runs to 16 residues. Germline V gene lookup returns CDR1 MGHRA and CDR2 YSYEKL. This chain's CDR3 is CASSQGTRDRPYGYTF. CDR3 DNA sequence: TGCGCCAGCAGCCAAGGGACCCGGGACAGGCCATATGGCTACACCTTC.

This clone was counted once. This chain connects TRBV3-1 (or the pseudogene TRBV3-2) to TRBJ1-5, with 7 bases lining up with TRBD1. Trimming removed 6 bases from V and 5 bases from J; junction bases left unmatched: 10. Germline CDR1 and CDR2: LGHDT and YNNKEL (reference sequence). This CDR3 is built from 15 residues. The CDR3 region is CASSRSYRGDQPQHF. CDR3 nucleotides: TGTGCCAGCAGTCGGTCTTACAGGGGAGATCAGCCCCAGCATTTT.

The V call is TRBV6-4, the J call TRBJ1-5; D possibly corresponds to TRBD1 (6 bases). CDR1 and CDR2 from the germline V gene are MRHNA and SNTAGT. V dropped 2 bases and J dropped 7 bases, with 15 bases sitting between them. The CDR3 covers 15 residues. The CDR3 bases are TGTGCCAGCAGTGACACACAGGGCCCCGGGCAGCCCCAGCATTTT. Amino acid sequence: CASSDTQGPGQPQHF.

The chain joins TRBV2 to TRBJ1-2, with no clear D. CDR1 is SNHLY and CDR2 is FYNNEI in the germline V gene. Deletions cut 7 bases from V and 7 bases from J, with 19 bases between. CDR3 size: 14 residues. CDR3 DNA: TGTGCCAGCATATTTGGAGAGGGTCCCTCTGGCTACACCTTC. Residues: CASIFGEGPSGYTF.

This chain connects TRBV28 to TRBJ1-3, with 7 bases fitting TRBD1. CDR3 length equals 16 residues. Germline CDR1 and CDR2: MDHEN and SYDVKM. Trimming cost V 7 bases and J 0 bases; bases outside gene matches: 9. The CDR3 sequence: CASTLGTAYSGNTIYF. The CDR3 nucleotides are TGTGCCAGCACCCTAGGGACAGCCTACTCTGGAAACACCATATATTTT.

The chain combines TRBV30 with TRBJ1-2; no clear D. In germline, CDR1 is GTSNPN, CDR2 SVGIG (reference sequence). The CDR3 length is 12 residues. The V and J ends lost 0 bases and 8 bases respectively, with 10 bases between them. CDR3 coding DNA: TGTGCCTGGAGTGTACTCTCTATGGGCTACACCTTC. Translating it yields CAWSVLSMGYTF.

The CDR3 reads CASSETDRQPQHF. Here the CDR3 DNA reads TGTGCCAGCAGTGAAACCGACAGGCAGCCCCAGCATTTT. This rearrangement joins TRBV2 to TRBJ1-5; TRBD1 is a possible D gene (6 bases). This CDR3 is built from 13 residues. The V and J ends lost 2 bases and 7 bases respectively, with 9 bases between them. Looked up from germline, CDR1 is SNHLY and CDR2 is FYNNEI.

CDR3 loop: CASSPPLRGVDNEKLFF. In nucleotides, the CDR3 is TGTGCCAGCTCACCACCCCTTCGGGGGGTTGATAATGAAAAACTGTTTTTT. This sequence joins TRBV18 and TRBJ1-4; D might be TRBD1 (5 bases). V shed 0 bases and J shed 4 bases, with 15 bases lying between them. Germline V gene lookup returns CDR1 KGHSH and CDR2 LQKENI. The CDR3 sequence is 17 residues long.

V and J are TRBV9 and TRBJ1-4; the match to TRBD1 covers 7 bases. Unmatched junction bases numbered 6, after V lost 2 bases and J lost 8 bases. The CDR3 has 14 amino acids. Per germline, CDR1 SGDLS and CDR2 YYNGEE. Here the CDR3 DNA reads TGTGCCAGCAGCGTTACACAGGGGAGCGAAAAACTGTTTTTT. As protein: CASSVTQGSEKLFF.

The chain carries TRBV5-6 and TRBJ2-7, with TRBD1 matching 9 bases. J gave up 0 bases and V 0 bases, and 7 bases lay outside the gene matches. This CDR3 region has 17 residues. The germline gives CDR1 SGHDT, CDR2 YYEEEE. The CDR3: CASSLAGDRGGSYEQYF. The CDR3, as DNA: TGTGCCAGCAGCTTGGCGGGTGACAGGGGGGGCTCCTACGAGCAGTACTTC. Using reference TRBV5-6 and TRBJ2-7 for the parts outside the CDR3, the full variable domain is DAGVTQSPTHLIKTRGQQVTLRCSPKSGHDTVSWYQQALGQGPQFIFQYYEEEERQRGNFPDRFSGHQFPNYSSELNVNALLLGDSALYLCASSLAGDRGGSYEQYFGPGTRLTVT.

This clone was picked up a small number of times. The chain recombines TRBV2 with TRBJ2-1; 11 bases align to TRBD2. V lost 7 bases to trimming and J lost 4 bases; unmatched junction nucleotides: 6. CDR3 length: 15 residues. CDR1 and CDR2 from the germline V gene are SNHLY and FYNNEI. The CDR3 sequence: CASKLGTSGYNEQFF. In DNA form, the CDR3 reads TGTGCCAGCAAACTCGGGACTAGCGGATACAATGAGCAGTTCTTC.

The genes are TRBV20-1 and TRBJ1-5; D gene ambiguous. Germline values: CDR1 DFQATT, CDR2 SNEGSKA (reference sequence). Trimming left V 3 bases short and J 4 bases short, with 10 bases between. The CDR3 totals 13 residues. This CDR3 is CSASMSRNQPQHF. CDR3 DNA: TGCAGTGCTAGTATGTCCAGAAATCAGCCCCAGCATTTT.

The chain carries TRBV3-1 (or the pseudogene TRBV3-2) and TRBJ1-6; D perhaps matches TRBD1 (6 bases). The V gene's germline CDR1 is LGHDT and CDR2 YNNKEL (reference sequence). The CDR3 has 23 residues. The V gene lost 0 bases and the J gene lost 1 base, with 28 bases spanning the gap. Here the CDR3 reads CASSQDSLGGGRLKTSYNSPLHF. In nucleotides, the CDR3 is TGTGCCAGCAGCCAAGATTCCCTCGGCGGGGGGCGATTAAAAACGTCCTATAATTCACCCCTCCACTTT.